This T cell receptor (beta chain) was profiled in a study of T cells after yellow fever vaccination. The study, taken as a whole, reports: Sorted repertoires could include abundant contaminating clonotypes from bulk cells. There was a small share of clonotypes that showed up in both the CD4 and CD8 compartments.

Germline CDR1 is SGHRS and CDR2 is YFSETQ. Trimming pared 4 bases from V and 2 bases from J, leaving 10 bases between. CDR3 size: 15 residues. On this clonotype itself: What it binds is not known.

The authors made TCR cDNA by 5'RACE template switching, adding a universal primer site and UMIs. TCRdb analysed the 5' RACE reads with MiXCR anew, one entry per CDR3 protein. The sample consists of 150,000 to 200,000 distinct CDR3 sequences, approximately 6.2% of them appearing once. The rearrangement uses TRBV5-1 and TRBJ2-6, with D perhaps TRBD2 (5 bases). The clonotype originates from a young man who received the YFV17D yellow fever vaccine. The specimen comprised CD4+ T cells sorted from PBMCs, sampled on the day of the first yellow fever vaccination. The CDR3 DNA sequence: TGCGCCAGCAGCGCAAGCGGAACTGGGGCCAACGTCCTGACTTTC. Protein sequence: CASSASGTGANVLTF.